Shown below are 21 T cell receptor beta chains from a single sample sequenced in a study of blood T cell repertoires in COVID-19. Data came from immunoSEQ multiplex PCR; TCRdb stores just in-frame clones and leaves some out. Among around 40,000 clones, about 85% were seen once, and the ten largest hold roughly 4.8%. The sample was peripheral blood. These receptors were taken from a man in his sixties with COVID-19, enrolled during active disease.

J is TRBJ1-6 and V is TRBV5-6, with D perhaps TRBD1 (5 bases). Germline V gene lookup returns CDR1 SGHDT and CDR2 YYEEEE. The CDR3 sequence is 14 residues long. V was clipped by 4 bases and J by 3 bases, with 8 bases between them. The CDR3 region has the DNA TGTGCCAGCAGCAAGGACAACTATAATTCACCCCTCCACTTT. This codes for CASSKDNYNSPLHF. The complete variable domain, with remaining parts taken from reference TRBV5-6 and TRBJ1-6, reads DAGVTQSPTHLIKTRGQQVTLRCSPKSGHDTVSWYQQALGQGPQFIFQYYEEEERQRGNFPDRFSGHQFPNYSSELNVNALLLGDSALYLCASSKDNYNSPLHFGNGTRLTVT.

V usage is TRBV4-2 and J usage is TRBJ1-1; 10 nucleotides align to TRBD1. The germline CDR1 and CDR2 sequences are LGHNA and YNFKEQ. The CDR3 sequence is 17 residues long. With V trimmed by 0 bases and J by 1 base, 5 bases remained unmatched. The CDR3 nucleotides are TGTGCCAGCAGCCAAGATGAGGGGGACAGGGGGAACACTGAAGCTTTCTTT. This gives the protein CASSQDEGDRGNTEAFF.

V gene TRBV4-1 combines with J gene TRBJ1-2; 9 nucleotides line up with TRBD1. This CDR3 spans 16 amino acids. V was clipped by 2 bases and J by 4 bases; unmatched bases: 8. CDR1 and CDR2 (germline): MGHRA, YSYEKL. The CDR3 DNA follows: TGCGCCAGCAGCCAACTGATGGGACAGGGTGGCTATGGCTACACCTTC. The encoded protein is CASSQLMGQGGYGYTF.

The rearrangement uses TRBV6-4 and TRBJ2-3; 16 nucleotides match TRBD2. There are 16 residues in the CDR3. V dropped 3 bases and J dropped 4; count of bases not matched to a gene: 1. CDR1 and CDR2 (germline): MRHNA, SNTAGT. CDR3 sequence: CASSEGLAGGPDTQYF. The CDR3 DNA sequence: TGTGCCAGCAGTGAGGGACTAGCGGGAGGGCCAGATACGCAGTATTTT.

This clone was counted a single time. The gene calls are TRBV12-5 and TRBJ1-5; D might be TRBD1 (6 bases). Between the trimmed V and J ends, which lost 1 base and 11 bases, there was a span of 12 bases. Germline CDR1 reads LGHNT; CDR2 reads FRNRAP. The CDR3 sequence is 13 residues long. CDR3 in DNA: TGTGCTAGTGGTTTGGGGGATAAGGGGGCCCAGCATTTT. It codes for CASGLGDKGAQHF. The full variable domain, rest sourced from reference TRBV12-5 and TRBJ1-5, is DARVTQTPRHKVTEMGQEVTMRCQPILGHNTVFWYRQTMMQGLELLAYFRNRAPLDDSGMPKDRFSAEMPDATLATLKIQPSEPRDSAVYFCASGLGDKGAQHFGDGTRLSIL.

The rearrangement uses TRBV28 and TRBJ2-6; 13 nucleotides match TRBD2. V lost 6 bases to trimming and J lost 4 bases; unmatched junction nucleotides: 9. The CDR3 spans 18 residues. CDR1 and CDR2 (germline): MDHEN, SYDVKM. CDR3 amino acids: CASRGTSGRAAGANVLTF. CDR3 sequence (DNA): TGTGCCAGCAGGGGAACTAGCGGGAGGGCCGCGGGGGCCAACGTCCTGACTTTC.

The J gene is TRBJ1-2, the V gene TRBV28, with TRBD1 matching 7 bases. The CDR3 has 16 amino acids. CDR1 and CDR2 (germline): MDHEN, SYDVKM. V was clipped by 6 bases and J by 7 bases; unmatched bases: 17. CDR3 nucleotide sequence: TGTGCCAGCAGCTCCATAGGGACAGATCTAACGTCTGGCTACACCTTC. The encoded protein is CASSSIGTDLTSGYTF.

V usage is TRBV4-2 and J usage is TRBJ1-2; 7 positions agree with TRBD1. The J segment lost 2 bases and the V segment lost 0 bases, leaving 3 bases of the junction unmatched. The CDR3 covers 15 residues. The germline gives CDR1 LGHNA, CDR2 YNFKEQ. The CDR3 DNA follows: TGTGCCAGCAGCCAAGATTTACAGGGGAACTATGGCTACACCTTC. It yields the protein CASSQDLQGNYGYTF.

The V and J genes are TRBV4-3 and TRBJ2-7; 10 bases fit TRBD1. The CDR3 runs to 16 residues. The ends lost 0 bases at V and 6 bases at J; junction bases unmatched: 8. Germline values: CDR1 LGHNA, CDR2 YSLEER. DNA of the CDR3: TGCGCCAGCAGCCAAGACGGAAGACAGGGGGCTGGCGAGCAGTACTTC. Residues: CASSQDGRQGAGEQYF.

For the CDR3, the DNA is TGTGCCAGCAGCTTAAGGAGCGGGAGGGATACGCAGTATTTT. This sequence encodes CASSLRSGRDTQYF. The rearrangement links TRBV7-2 to TRBJ2-3; 9 bases match TRBD2. Germline CDR1 and CDR2: SGHTA and FQGNSA. The CDR3 covers 14 residues. The ends lost 2 bases at V and 6 bases at J; junction bases unmatched: 3.

The rearrangement uses TRBV5-5 and TRBJ2-2, with D uncertain. The CDR3 is 12 amino acids. Looked up from germline, CDR1 is SGHKS and CDR2 is YYEKEE (reference sequence). V lost 2 bases, J lost 7 bases, and 6 bases lay in between. The CDR3 DNA sequence: TGTGCCAGCAGCTTACTCGACGGGGAGCTGTTTTTT. Translation gives CASSLLDGELFF.

The genes are TRBV18 and TRBJ2-7; 8 bases map to TRBD1. The CDR3 covers 15 residues. The V gene's germline CDR1 is KGHSH and CDR2 LQKENI. V shed 5 bases and J 3 bases; nucleotides not matched to a gene: 9. The CDR3: CASSSSGTGFYEQYF. The CDR3 bases are TGTGCCAGCTCATCGTCCGGGACAGGCTTCTACGAGCAGTACTTC.

This chain joins TRBV4-2 and TRBJ2-5; TRBD2 matches at 9 bases. The V gene's germline CDR1 is LGHNA and CDR2 YNFKEQ. V dropped 3 bases and J dropped 1; count of bases not matched to a gene: 9. This CDR3 region has 17 residues. CDR3 residues: CASSQKALAGSQETQYF. CDR3 nucleotide sequence: TGTGCCAGCAGCCAGAAGGCCCTAGCGGGATCCCAAGAGACCCAGTACTTC.

The V and J genes are TRBV6-1 and TRBJ1-1; D call uncertain. The CDR3 length is 14 residues. V lost 0 bases to trimming and J lost 6 bases, with 11 bases between them. In germline, CDR1 is MNHNS, CDR2 SASEGT. CDR3: CASSEAFYGAEAFF. The DNA of the CDR3 is TGTGCCAGCAGTGAAGCTTTTTACGGGGCTGAAGCTTTCTTT.

This clone was detected a few times. CDR3 amino acids: CASSTDREGEKLFF. The CDR3 DNA follows: TGCGCCAGCTCTACAGACAGGGAAGGTGAAAAACTGTTTTTT. The rearrangement joins TRBV10-1 to TRBJ1-4; 7 positions match TRBD1. The CDR3 extends over 14 amino acids. Looked up from germline, CDR1 is WNHNN and CDR2 is SYGVQD (reference sequence). The V gene end was trimmed by 8 bases and the J gene end by 7 bases; junction bases not matched to a gene: 10.

The CDR3 here is CASSLDTASYEQYF. As DNA, the CDR3 is TGTGCCAGCAGCTTAGACACAGCCTCCTACGAGCAGTACTTC. The rearrangement joins TRBV11-3 to TRBJ2-7; D not certain. The CDR3 spans 14 residues. The germline V gene has CDR1 SGHNT and CDR2 YENEEA. V was cut by 0 bases and J by 0 bases, with 6 bases left in between.

The chain joins TRBV6-5 to TRBJ1-5, with a tentative D call TRBD1 (5 bases). CDR1 MNHEY and CDR2 SVGAGI come from the germline V gene. CDR3 length: 13 amino acids. The germline V and J ends were trimmed by 6 bases and 7 bases, with 13 bases remaining between them. CDR3 in DNA: TGTGCCAGCAGCAACGGGAGGGGACAGCCCCAGCATTTT. Translated, it gives CASSNGRGQPQHF.

The J gene is TRBJ2-3, the V gene TRBV28, with a tentative D call TRBD1 (5 bases). V lost 5 bases and J lost 0, with 15 bases in between. Germline CDR1 and CDR2: MDHEN and SYDVKM. The CDR3 is made up of 16 amino acids. CDR3 bases: TGTGCCAGCAGTCCCTTAGGGGCCGCCAGCACAGATACGCAGTATTTT. Translating it yields CASSPLGAASTDTQYF.

This chain uses TRBV11-2 with TRBJ2-7; TRBD2 matches at 11 bases. The CDR3 loop spans 16 amino acids. Germline V gives CDR1 SGHAT, CDR2 FQNNGV. The J segment lost 1 base and the V segment lost 5 bases, leaving 7 bases of the junction unmatched. The CDR3 sequence: CASSPSSGRRSYEQYF. The CDR3 bases are TGTGCCAGCAGCCCCTCTAGCGGGAGGCGTTCCTACGAGCAGTACTTC.

The V call is TRBV28, the J call TRBJ1-1; D is perhaps TRBD1 (6 bases). The V end lost 5 bases, the J end lost 11 bases, and 15 bases lay between the germline ends. The germline CDR1 and CDR2 sequences are MDHEN and SYDVKM. The CDR3 sequence is 12 residues long. CDR3 residues: CASSPQQGWAFF. The DNA for the CDR3 is TGTGCCAGCAGTCCTCAACAGGGTTGGGCTTTCTTT.

The J gene is TRBJ2-5, the V gene TRBV11-1; D is possibly TRBD2 (6 bases). In germline, CDR1 is SGHAT, CDR2 FQDESV (reference sequence). Trimming stripped 5 bases from V and 2 bases from J, with 12 bases between. CDR3 size: 14 residues. The CDR3 nucleotides read TGTGCCAGCAGCAGTCGGCGGGGACAAGAGACCCAGTACTTC. Protein product: CASSSRRGQETQYF.